What follows describes a single T cell receptor beta chain. The data were obtained in a study of control samples from healthy donors and cancer patients. Some clones are missing from TCRdb's copy, which holds only in-frame ones; the method was immunoSEQ multiplex PCR. The sample carries about 80,000 clones, approximately 89% recorded once. The clonotype was recovered from a man aged 50-59 years in good health. Material for sequencing was blood.

For the CDR3, the DNA is TGTGCCTGGAGTGGTCTGCAAGAGACCCAGTACTTC. As protein: CAWSGLQETQYF. The chain employs TRBV30 and TRBJ2-5; D gene uncertain. Germline CDR1 is GTSNPN and CDR2 is SVGIG (reference sequence). V was pared by 1 base and J by 2 bases, with 5 bases between. The length of the CDR3 is 12 residues.